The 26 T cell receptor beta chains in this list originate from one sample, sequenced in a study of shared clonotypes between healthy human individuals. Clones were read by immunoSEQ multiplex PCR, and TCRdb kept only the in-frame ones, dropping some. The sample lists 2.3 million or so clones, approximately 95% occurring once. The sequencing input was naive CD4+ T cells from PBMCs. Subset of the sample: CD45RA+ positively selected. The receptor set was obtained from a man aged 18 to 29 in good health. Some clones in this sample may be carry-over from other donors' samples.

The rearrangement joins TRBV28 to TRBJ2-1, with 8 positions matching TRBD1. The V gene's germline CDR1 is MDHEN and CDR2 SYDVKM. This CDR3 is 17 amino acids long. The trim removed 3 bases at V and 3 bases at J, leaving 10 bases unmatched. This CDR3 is CASSFPKTGQDYNEQFF. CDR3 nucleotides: TGTGCCAGCAGTTTTCCAAAAACGGGACAGGACTACAATGAGCAGTTCTTC.

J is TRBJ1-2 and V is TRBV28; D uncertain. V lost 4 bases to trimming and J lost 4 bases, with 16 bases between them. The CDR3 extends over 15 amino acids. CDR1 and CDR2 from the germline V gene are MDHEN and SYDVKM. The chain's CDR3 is CASSSELAGPYGYTF. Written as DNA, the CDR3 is TGTGCCAGCAGTTCCGAGCTGGCAGGTCCCTATGGCTACACCTTC.

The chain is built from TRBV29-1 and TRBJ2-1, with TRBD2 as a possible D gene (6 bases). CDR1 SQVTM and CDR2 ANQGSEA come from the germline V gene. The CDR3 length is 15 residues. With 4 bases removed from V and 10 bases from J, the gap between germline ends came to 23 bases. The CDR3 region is CSVGGSAGSYSEQFF. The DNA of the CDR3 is TGCAGCGTTGGGGGGTCCGCCGGGAGTTACAGCGAGCAGTTCTTC.

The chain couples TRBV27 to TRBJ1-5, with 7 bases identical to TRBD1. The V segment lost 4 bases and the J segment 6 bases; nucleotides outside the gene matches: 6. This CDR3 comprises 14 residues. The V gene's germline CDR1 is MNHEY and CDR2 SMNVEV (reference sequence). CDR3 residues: CASSSDRVGQPQHF. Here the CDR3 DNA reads TGTGCCAGCAGTTCTGACAGGGTAGGTCAGCCCCAGCATTTT.

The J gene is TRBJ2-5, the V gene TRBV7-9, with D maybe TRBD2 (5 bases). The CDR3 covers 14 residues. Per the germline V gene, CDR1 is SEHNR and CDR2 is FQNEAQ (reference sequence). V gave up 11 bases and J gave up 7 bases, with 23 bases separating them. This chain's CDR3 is CAGERNPLRGTQYF. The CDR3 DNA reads TGTGCCGGGGAGCGGAACCCGCTTCGGGGGACCCAGTACTTC. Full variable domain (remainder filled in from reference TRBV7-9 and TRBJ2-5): DTGVSQNPRHKITKRGQNVTFRCDPISEHNRLYWYRQTLGQGPEFLTYFQNEAQLEKSRLLSDRFSAERPKGSFSTLEIQRTEQGDSAMYLCAGERNPLRGTQYFGPGTRLLVL.

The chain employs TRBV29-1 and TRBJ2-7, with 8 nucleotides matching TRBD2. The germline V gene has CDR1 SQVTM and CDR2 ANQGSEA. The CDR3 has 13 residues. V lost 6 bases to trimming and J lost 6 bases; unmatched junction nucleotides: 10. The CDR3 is CSVRAGAILEQYF. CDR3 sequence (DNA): TGCAGCGTCCGAGCGGGAGCAATACTCGAGCAGTACTTC.

CDR3 bases: TGTGCCAGCAGCTTAGGCGGGACAGGGGACACTGAAGCTTTCTTT. Translation gives CASSLGGTGDTEAFF. This sequence joins TRBV7-6 and TRBJ1-1, with 10 bases matching TRBD1. J gave up 3 bases and V 1 base, and 2 bases lay outside the gene matches. CDR1 is SGHVS, CDR2 FNYEAQ, per germline. The CDR3 runs 15 residues.

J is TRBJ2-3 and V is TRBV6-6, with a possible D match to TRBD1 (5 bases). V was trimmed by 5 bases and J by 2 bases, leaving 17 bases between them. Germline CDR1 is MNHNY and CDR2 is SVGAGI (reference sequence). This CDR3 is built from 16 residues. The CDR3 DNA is TGTGCCAGCAGTCCAAAGGGCAGGGTCCCCACAGATACGCAGTATTTT. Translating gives CASSPKGRVPTDTQYF.

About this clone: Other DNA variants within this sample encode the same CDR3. In nucleotides, the CDR3 is TGTGCCAGCAGCCTTGACAGGCAAGAGACCCAGTACTTC. This sequence encodes CASSLDRQETQYF. V usage is TRBV7-3 and J usage is TRBJ2-5; a possible D gene is TRBD1 (6 bases). The V and J ends lost 5 bases and 2 bases respectively, with 9 bases between them. The V gene's germline CDR1 is SGHTA and CDR2 FQGTGA. The CDR3 is 13 amino acids.

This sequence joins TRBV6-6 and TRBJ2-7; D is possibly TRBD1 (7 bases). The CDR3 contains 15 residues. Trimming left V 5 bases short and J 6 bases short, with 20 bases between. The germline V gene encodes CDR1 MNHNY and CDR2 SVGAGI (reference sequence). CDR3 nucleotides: TGTGCCAGCAGTCCTACCTGGCAGGGGGGCACCGAGCAGTACTTC. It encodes CASSPTWQGGTEQYF.

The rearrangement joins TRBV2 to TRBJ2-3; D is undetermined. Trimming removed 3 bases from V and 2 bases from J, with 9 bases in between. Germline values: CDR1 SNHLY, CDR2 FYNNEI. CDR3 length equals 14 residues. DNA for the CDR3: TGTGCCAGCAGTGACTCGGCAGCCACAGATACGCAGTATTTT. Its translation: CASSDSAATDTQYF.

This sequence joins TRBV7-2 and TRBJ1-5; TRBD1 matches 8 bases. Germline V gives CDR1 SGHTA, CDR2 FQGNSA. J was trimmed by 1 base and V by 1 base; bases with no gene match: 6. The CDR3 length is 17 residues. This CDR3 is CASSLERTGISNQPQHF. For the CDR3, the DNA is TGTGCCAGCAGCTTAGAGCGGACAGGGATCAGCAATCAGCCCCAGCATTTT.

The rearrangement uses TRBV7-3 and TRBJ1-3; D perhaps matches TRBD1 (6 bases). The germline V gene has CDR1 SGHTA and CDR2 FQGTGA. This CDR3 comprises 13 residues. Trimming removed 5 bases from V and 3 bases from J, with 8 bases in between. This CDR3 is CASSPTGGNTIYF. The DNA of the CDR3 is TGTGCCAGCAGCCCGACAGGTGGAAACACCATATATTTT.

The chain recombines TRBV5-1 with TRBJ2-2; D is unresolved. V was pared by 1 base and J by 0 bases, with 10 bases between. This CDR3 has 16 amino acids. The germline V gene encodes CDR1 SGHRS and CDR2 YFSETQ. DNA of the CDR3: TGCGCCAGCAGCTTGACGCCGAATGCGAACACCGGGGAGCTGTTTTTT. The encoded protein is CASSLTPNANTGELFF.

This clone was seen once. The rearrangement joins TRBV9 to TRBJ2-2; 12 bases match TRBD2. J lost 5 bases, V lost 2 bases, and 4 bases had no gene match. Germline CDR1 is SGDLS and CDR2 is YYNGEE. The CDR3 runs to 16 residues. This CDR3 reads CASSVHGTSGTGELFF. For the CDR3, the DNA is TGTGCCAGCAGCGTTCACGGGACTAGCGGGACCGGGGAGCTGTTTTTT.

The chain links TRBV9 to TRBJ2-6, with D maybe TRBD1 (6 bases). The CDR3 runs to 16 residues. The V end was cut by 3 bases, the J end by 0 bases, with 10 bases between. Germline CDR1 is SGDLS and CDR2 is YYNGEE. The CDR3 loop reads CASSGGHHSGANVLTF. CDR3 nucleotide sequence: TGTGCCAGCAGCGGGGGACACCACTCTGGGGCCAACGTCCTGACTTTC.

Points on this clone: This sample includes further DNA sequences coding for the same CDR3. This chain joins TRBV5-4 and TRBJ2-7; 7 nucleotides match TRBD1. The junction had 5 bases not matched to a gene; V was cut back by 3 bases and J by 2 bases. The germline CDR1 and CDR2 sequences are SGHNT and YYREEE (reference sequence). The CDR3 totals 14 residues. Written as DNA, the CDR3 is TGTGCCAGCAGCTCGAGGACAGGAACCTACGAGCAGTACTTC. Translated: CASSSRTGTYEQYF.

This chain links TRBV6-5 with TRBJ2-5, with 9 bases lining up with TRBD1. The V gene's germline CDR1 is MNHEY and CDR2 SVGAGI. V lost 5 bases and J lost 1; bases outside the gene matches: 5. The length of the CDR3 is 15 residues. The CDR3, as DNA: TGTGCCAGCAGTAAACAGGGACAGGGCCAAGAGACCCAGTACTTC. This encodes CASSKQGQGQETQYF.

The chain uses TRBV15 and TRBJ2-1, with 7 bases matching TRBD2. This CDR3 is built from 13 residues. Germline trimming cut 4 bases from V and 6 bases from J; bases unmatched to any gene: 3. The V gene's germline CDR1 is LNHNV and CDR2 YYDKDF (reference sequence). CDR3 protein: CATSMGGSNEQFF. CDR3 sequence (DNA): TGTGCCACCAGCATGGGAGGGAGCAATGAGCAGTTCTTC.

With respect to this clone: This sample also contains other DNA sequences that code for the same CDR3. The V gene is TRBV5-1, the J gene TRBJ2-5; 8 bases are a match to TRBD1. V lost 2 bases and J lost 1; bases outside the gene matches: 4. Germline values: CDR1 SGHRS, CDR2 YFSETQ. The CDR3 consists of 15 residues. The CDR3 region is CASSLDRGPQETQYF. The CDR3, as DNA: TGCGCCAGCAGCTTAGACAGGGGTCCCCAAGAGACCCAGTACTTC.

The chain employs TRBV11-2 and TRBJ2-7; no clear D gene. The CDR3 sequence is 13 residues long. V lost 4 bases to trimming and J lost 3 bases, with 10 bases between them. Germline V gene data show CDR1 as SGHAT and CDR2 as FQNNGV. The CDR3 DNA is TGTGCCAGCAGCTCGCTTACGGTCTACGAGCAGTACTTC. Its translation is CASSSLTVYEQYF. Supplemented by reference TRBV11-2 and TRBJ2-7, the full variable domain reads EAGVAQSPRYKIIEKRQSVAFWCNPISGHATLYWYQQILGQGPKLLIQFQNNGVVDDSQLPKDRFSAERLKGVDSTLKIQPAKLEDSAVYLCASSSLTVYEQYFGPGTRLTVT.

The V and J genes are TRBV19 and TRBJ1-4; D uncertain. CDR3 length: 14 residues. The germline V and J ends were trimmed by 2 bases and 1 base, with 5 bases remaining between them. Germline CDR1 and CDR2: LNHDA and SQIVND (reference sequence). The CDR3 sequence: CASSIRVTNEKLFF. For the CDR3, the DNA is TGTGCCAGTAGTATACGCGTAACTAATGAAAAACTGTTTTTT.

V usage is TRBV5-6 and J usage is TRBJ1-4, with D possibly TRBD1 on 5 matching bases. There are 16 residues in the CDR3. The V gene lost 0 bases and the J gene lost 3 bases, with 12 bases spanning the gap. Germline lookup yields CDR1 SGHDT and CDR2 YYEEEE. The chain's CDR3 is CASSLGGGRANEKLFF. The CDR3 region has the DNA TGTGCCAGCAGCTTGGGGGGTGGCAGGGCTAATGAAAAACTGTTTTTT.

CDR3 DNA sequence: TGCGCCAGCAGCCTGGCTCCTAGCGGGAACTACAATGAGCAGTTCTTC. Translated: CASSLAPSGNYNEQFF. This sequence joins TRBV5-1 and TRBJ2-1, with 9 positions matching TRBD2. The ends lost 4 bases at V and 3 bases at J; junction bases unmatched: 8. CDR1 is SGHRS, CDR2 YFSETQ, per germline. This CDR3 spans 16 amino acids.

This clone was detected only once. The CDR3, as DNA: TGTGCCAGCAGCCAGGAGGTCATCAATCAGCCCCAGCATTTT. This encodes CASSQEVINQPQHF. The gene calls are TRBV6-4 and TRBJ1-5; D uncertain. The germline V and J ends were trimmed by 6 bases and 3 bases, with 12 bases remaining between them. This CDR3 has 14 residues. Per germline, CDR1 MRHNA and CDR2 SNTAGT.

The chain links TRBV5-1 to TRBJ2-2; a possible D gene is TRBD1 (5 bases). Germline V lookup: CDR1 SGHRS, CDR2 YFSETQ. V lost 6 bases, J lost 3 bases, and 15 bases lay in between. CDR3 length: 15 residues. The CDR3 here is CASTFGALDTGELFF. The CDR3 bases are TGCGCCAGCACCTTTGGGGCCTTGGACACCGGGGAGCTGTTTTTT. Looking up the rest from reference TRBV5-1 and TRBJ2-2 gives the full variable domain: KAGVTQTPRYLIKTRGQQVTLSCSPISGHRSVSWYQQTPGQGLQFLFEYFSETQRNKGNFPGRFSGRQFSNSRSEMNVSTLELGDSALYLCASTFGALDTGELFFGEGSRLTVL.